This TCR beta chain is drawn from a study of blood T cell repertoires in COVID-19. Across the whole study: PBMCs, B-cell-depleted T cells, or T cells were the source of the cDNA or gDNA that made up the material.

The CDR3 sequence is 15 residues long. Germline V CDR1 and CDR2: DFQATT, SNEGSKA (reference sequence). The V and J ends lost 3 bases and 0 bases respectively, with 13 bases between them. This clone was found a few times. Original processing methods: Nucleated cell number was recorded as an estimate derived from reference gene primer amplification. TCRdb's table, derived via immunoSEQ multiplex PCR, lists solely in-frame clones and lacks some. The DNA was the basis for D and trimming; V, J and clone size are from that table. This table has about 220,000 clones, more than 75% appearing once. The TCR was taken from a woman in her 70s with COVID-19, enrolled during active disease. The chain carries TRBV20-1 and TRBJ2-3; D ambiguous. Material for sequencing was peripheral blood. The CDR3 sequence: CSASVRLTSTDTQYF. The CDR3 nucleotides are TGCAGTGCTAGTGTGCGTCTAACTAGCACAGATACGCAGTATTTT.